This TCR beta chain was observed in a study of PD-1 blockade in classical Hodgkin lymphoma. Study-wide findings and caveats: Exclusion removed patients who began nivolumab under 1 year after ASCT.

In every patient, relapse followed autologous stem cell transplantation, while exposure to brentuximab vedotin differed. CDR1 is SGHTA and CDR2 is FQGNSA in the germline V gene. The CDR3 runs 11 residues. Trimming cost V 2 bases and J 4 bases, with 2 bases left between them. Clones were sequenced by immunoSEQ multiplex PCR, and TCRdb holds only the in-frame ones, with some missing. Of fewer than 90,000 clones in the sample, around 86% were seen once. This clone was seen a handful of times. Its specificity is not known. Sample: peripheral blood mononuclear cells (PBMCs), taken at baseline. The sequence came from a human donor with classical Hodgkin lymphoma. V usage is TRBV7-2 and J usage is TRBJ1-1; D remains ambiguous. This chain's CDR3 is CASSLITEAFF. The CDR3 DNA reads TGTGCCAGCAGCTTAATCACTGAAGCTTTCTTT.